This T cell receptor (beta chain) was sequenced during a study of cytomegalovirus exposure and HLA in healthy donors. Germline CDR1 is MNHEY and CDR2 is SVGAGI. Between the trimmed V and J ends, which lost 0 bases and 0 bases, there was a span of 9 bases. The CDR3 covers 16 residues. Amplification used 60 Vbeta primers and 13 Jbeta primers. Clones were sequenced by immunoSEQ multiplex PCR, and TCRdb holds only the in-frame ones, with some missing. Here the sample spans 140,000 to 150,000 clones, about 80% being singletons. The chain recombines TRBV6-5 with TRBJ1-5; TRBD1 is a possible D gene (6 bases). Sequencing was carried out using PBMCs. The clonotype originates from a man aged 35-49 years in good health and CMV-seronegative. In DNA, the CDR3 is TGTGCCAGCAGTTACTCGAGGACAGCTAGCAATCAGCCCCAGCATTTT. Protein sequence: CASSYSRTASNQPQHF.